These 27 T cell receptor beta chains originate from one sample sequenced in a study of shared clonotypes between healthy human individuals. Some clones are missing from TCRdb's copy, which holds only in-frame ones; the method was immunoSEQ multiplex PCR. The sample holds approximately 980,000 clones; around 80% are singletons and the top ten take approximately 1.5%. Specimen: memory CD4+ T cells sorted from blood. The subset was: CD45RA-negative fraction. The source is a man younger than 30 in good health.

V and J are TRBV7-2 and TRBJ2-7; 10 nucleotides agree with TRBD2. V lost 5 bases and J lost 1; bases outside the gene matches: 5. CDR1 and CDR2 (germline): SGHTA, FQGNSA. The CDR3 is made up of 15 amino acids. The CDR3 protein is CASSLTSGTSYEQYF. DNA of the CDR3: TGTGCCAGCAGCCTCACTAGCGGGACTTCCTACGAGCAGTACTTC.

The chain carries TRBV11-1 and TRBJ2-2; possibly TRBD1 for D (5 bases). V lost 1 base to trimming and J lost 4 bases, with 10 bases between them. The CDR3 runs to 15 residues. CDR1 is SGHAT and CDR2 is FQDESV in the germline V gene (reference sequence). The CDR3 spells CASSLGGVGTGELFF. CDR3 nucleotides: TGTGCCAGCAGCTTAGGGGGCGTTGGCACCGGGGAGCTGTTTTTT.

The chain carries TRBV29-1 and TRBJ1-5; 10 nucleotides match TRBD1. Germline values: CDR1 SQVTM, CDR2 ANQGSEA. Trimming removed 5 bases from V and 4 bases from J; junction bases left unmatched: 5. This CDR3 is 14 amino acids long. CDR3 bases: TGCAGCGTTAGGACAGGGGGGCTTAATCAGCCCCAGCATTTT. Protein product: CSVRTGGLNQPQHF.

The chain uses TRBV5-1 and TRBJ1-1; no reliable D call. CDR1 is SGHRS, CDR2 YFSETQ, per germline. The CDR3 runs to 13 residues. V shed 1 base and J shed 0 bases, with 4 bases lying between them. For the CDR3, the DNA is TGCGCCAGCAGCTTGATTGTGAACACTGAAGCTTTCTTT. This encodes CASSLIVNTEAFF.

The chain links TRBV29-1 to TRBJ2-7; no definite D call. From germline, CDR1 is SQVTM and CDR2 ANQGSEA. V lost 6 bases, J lost 7 bases, and 22 bases lay in between. CDR3 length equals 14 residues. The CDR3 loop is CSVTLRATVGEQYF. The CDR3 DNA reads TGCAGCGTCACCCTCCGGGCCACCGTAGGGGAGCAGTACTTC.

The chain uses TRBV6-1 and TRBJ1-5; 9 bases agree with TRBD1. This CDR3 is built from 15 residues. Germline CDR1 reads MNHNS; CDR2 reads SASEGT. V lost 6 bases, J lost 6 bases, and 9 bases stayed unmatched. CDR3 nucleotides: TGTGCCAGCAGGGCGATACAGGGGGCAGCTCAGCCCCAGCATTTT. It specifies CASRAIQGAAQPQHF.

The rearrangement links TRBV7-9 to TRBJ1-2, with 10 bases aligning to TRBD1. Trimming took 1 base from V and 0 from J; bases not matched to a gene: 5. Per the germline V gene, CDR1 is SEHNR and CDR2 is FQNEAQ (reference sequence). The CDR3 is 17 residues long. The CDR3 DNA reads TGTGCCAGCAGCTTAGATGACAGGGGGCCTTCTAACTATGGCTACACCTTC. This sequence encodes CASSLDDRGPSNYGYTF.

The CDR3 coding sequence is TGTGCCAGCAGTCTCTTAGGGTATTCTGGAAACACCATATATTTT. The encoded protein is CASSLLGYSGNTIYF. V usage is TRBV6-6 and J usage is TRBJ1-3; D unresolved. CDR1 and CDR2 from the germline V gene are MNHNY and SVGAGI (reference sequence). This CDR3 has 15 amino acids. Deletions cut 5 bases from V and 1 base from J, with 12 bases between.

This chain connects TRBV6-1 to TRBJ1-6; weak D call: TRBD1 (5 bases). The germline CDR1 and CDR2 sequences are MNHNS and SASEGT. This CDR3 contains 15 residues. The V end lost 1 base, the J end lost 10 bases, and 14 bases lay between the germline ends. In DNA, the CDR3 is TGTGCCAGCAGTGAAGTGGAAGGGGCGAGGTCACCCCTCCACTTT. It codes for CASSEVEGARSPLHF.

A single count supports this clone. The J gene is TRBJ1-4, the V gene TRBV5-8; TRBD1 agrees at 7 bases. The CDR3 is made up of 15 amino acids. V lost 4 bases, J lost 0 bases, and 3 bases stayed unmatched. Looked up from germline, CDR1 is SGHTS and CDR2 is YDEGEE. This chain's CDR3 is CASSQGQPTNEKLFF. The CDR3, as DNA: TGTGCCAGCAGCCAGGGACAGCCAACTAATGAAAAACTGTTTTTT.

CDR3 protein: CAISGRETGELFF. CDR3 DNA sequence: TGTGCCATTAGCGGGAGGGAGACCGGGGAGCTGTTTTTT. The rearrangement links TRBV10-3 to TRBJ2-2; TRBD2 agrees at 11 bases. Trimming took 9 bases from V and 5 from J; bases not matched to a gene: 2. The germline V gene has CDR1 ENHRY and CDR2 SYGVKD. The CDR3 is made up of 13 amino acids.

The V gene is TRBV5-6, the J gene TRBJ2-7; 14 nucleotides agree with TRBD2. V was clipped by 1 base and J by 4 bases; unmatched bases: 4. CDR1 SGHDT and CDR2 YYEEEE come from the germline V gene. There are 16 residues in the CDR3. For the CDR3, the DNA is TGTGCCAGCAGCTTGTGGGGACTAGCGGGAGCATACGAGCAGTACTTC. Translation: CASSLWGLAGAYEQYF.

The chain links TRBV18 to TRBJ2-7, with a possible D match to TRBD1 (5 bases). The CDR3 consists of 14 residues. Germline V lookup: CDR1 KGHSH, CDR2 LQKENI. V lost 6 bases, J lost 4 bases, and 16 bases lay in between. Written as DNA, the CDR3 is TGTGCCAGCTCGATAGGACACCTGAGTTACGAGCAGTACTTC. Protein product: CASSIGHLSYEQYF.

The chain has TRBV4-3 and TRBJ2-3; maybe TRBD2 (6 bases). The CDR3 totals 19 residues. In germline, CDR1 is LGHNA, CDR2 YSLEER. The V gene lost 0 bases and the J gene lost 3 bases, with 22 bases spanning the gap. The CDR3 bases are TGCGCCAGCAGCCAAGAAGATGTTGGAACGGGAGTGGGTACAGATACGCAGTATTTT. Its translation is CASSQEDVGTGVGTDTQYF.

This chain links TRBV7-6 with TRBJ2-7; D remains ambiguous. Germline V gene lookup returns CDR1 SGHVS and CDR2 FNYEAQ. Trimming left V 0 bases short and J 6 bases short, with 6 bases between. CDR3 length equals 12 residues. The CDR3 bases are TGTGCCAGCAGCTTAGCGCTCGGCGAGCAGTACTTC. Residues: CASSLALGEQYF.

The chain employs TRBV27 and TRBJ2-5; 11 nucleotides match TRBD2. The germline CDR1 and CDR2 sequences are MNHEY and SMNVEV (reference sequence). Trimming cost V 5 bases and J 7 bases; bases outside gene matches: 3. CDR3 length: 13 amino acids. CDR3 DNA: TGTGCCAGCAGTCAGGGGACTAGCGGGACCCAGTACTTC. Residues: CASSQGTSGTQYF.

The chain recombines TRBV5-1 with TRBJ1-5; 9 bases line up with TRBD1. This CDR3 comprises 15 residues. Trimming at V came to 0 bases and at J to 6 bases, leaving 4 bases not matched to a gene. Looked up from germline, CDR1 is SGHRS and CDR2 is YFSETQ. The CDR3 is CASSLGGQGFQPQHF. In DNA, the CDR3 is TGCGCCAGCAGCTTGGGGGGACAGGGTTTTCAGCCCCAGCATTTT.

CDR3 sequence: CAGSAGGVNSPLHF. The CDR3 coding sequence is TGTGCCGGCTCCGCAGGGGGAGTTAATTCACCCCTCCACTTT. The genes are TRBV7-9 and TRBJ1-6; 7 bases match TRBD1. This CDR3 has 14 residues. Looked up from germline, CDR1 is SEHNR and CDR2 is FQNEAQ (reference sequence). Trimming cost V 11 bases and J 6 bases; bases outside gene matches: 10. The entire variable domain, with the rest obtained from reference TRBV7-9 and TRBJ1-6, is as follows: DTGVSQNPRHKITKRGQNVTFRCDPISEHNRLYWYRQTLGQGPEFLTYFQNEAQLEKSRLLSDRFSAERPKGSFSTLEIQRTEQGDSAMYLCAGSAGGVNSPLHFGNGTRLTVT.

This clone was seen only once. The chain is built from TRBV27 and TRBJ2-4, with D possibly TRBD2 on 5 matching bases. Trimming stripped 8 bases from V and 2 bases from J, with 16 bases between. The CDR3 has 15 residues. CDR1 and CDR2 from the germline V gene are MNHEY and SMNVEV (reference sequence). The CDR3: CASGLGPGTKNIQYF. For the CDR3, the DNA is TGTGCCAGCGGTCTAGGGCCGGGGACCAAAAACATTCAGTACTTC.

The chain uses TRBV6-5 and TRBJ1-5; D is possibly TRBD1 (6 bases). V lost 5 bases to trimming and J lost 7 bases, with 18 bases between them. Germline CDR1 reads MNHEY; CDR2 reads SVGAGI. The CDR3 is 15 amino acids. For the CDR3, the DNA is TGTGCCAGCAGTCCCGACAGGCGGCGAGGCCAGCCCCAGCATTTT. This gives the protein CASSPDRRRGQPQHF.

This clone has just one count. The rearrangement uses TRBV5-3 and TRBJ2-5; D remains ambiguous. TRBV5-3 is an ORF, with its function uncertain. V dropped 4 bases and J dropped 2 bases, with 9 bases sitting between them. The CDR3 has 13 residues. The CDR3 here is CARSPVTQETQYF. CDR3 nucleotide sequence: TGTGCCAGAAGCCCTGTAACACAAGAGACCCAGTACTTC.

This rearrangement joins TRBV25-1 to TRBJ2-3, with TRBD1 identical over 8 bases. This CDR3 has 15 amino acids. CDR1 is MGHDK and CDR2 is SYGVNS in the germline V gene. With 2 bases clipped from V and 2 bases from J, the junction kept 3 bases outside the gene matches. CDR3 DNA: TGTGCCAGCAGTGAACAGGGGGCGACCACAGATACGCAGTATTTT. Translated, it gives CASSEQGATTDTQYF.

This rearrangement joins TRBV25-1 to TRBJ1-1; D gene unclear. V lost 5 bases and J 11 bases, leaving 12 bases between the germline ends. The germline CDR1 and CDR2 sequences are MGHDK and SYGVNS. This CDR3 is 11 amino acids long. The CDR3 DNA follows: TGTGCCAGCAGTCAGTGGGGTCGCGCTTTCTTT. It translates to CASSQWGRAFF. Full variable domain (rest looked up from reference TRBV25-1 and TRBJ1-1): EADIYQTPRYLVIGTGKKITLECSQTMGHDKMYWYQQDPGMELHLIHYSYGVNSTEKGDLSSESTVSRIRTEHFPLTLESARPSHTSQYLCASSQWGRAFFGQGTRLTVV.

The rearrangement links TRBV9 to TRBJ1-1, with a possible D match to TRBD1 (6 bases). Germline CDR1 and CDR2: SGDLS and YYNGEE. The CDR3 has 15 amino acids. V lost 4 bases and J 5 bases, leaving 18 bases between the germline ends. CDR3 coding DNA: TGTGCCAGCAGCCTTGGACCGCGCCAGGGGACTGAAGCTTTCTTT. Encoded protein: CASSLGPRQGTEAFF.

The J gene is TRBJ2-1, the V gene TRBV15; D is unresolved. The CDR3 runs 13 residues. The germline V gene has CDR1 LNHNV and CDR2 YYDKDF (reference sequence). Trimming shortened V by 0 bases and J by 9 bases, and 9 bases separated the two germline ends. In DNA form, the CDR3 reads TGTGCCACCAGCAGAGATGAGATTTTTGAGCAGTTCTTC. Translation gives CATSRDEIFEQFF.

The CDR3 spells CASSWEVGTEAFF. CDR3 DNA: TGTGCCAGCAGTTGGGAAGTGGGAACTGAAGCTTTCTTT. The chain couples TRBV5-5 to TRBJ1-1; no clear D gene. The germline CDR1 and CDR2 sequences are SGHKS and YYEKEE (reference sequence). The CDR3 is 13 amino acids. V was pared by 5 bases and J by 5 bases, with 13 bases between. The whole variable domain, remainder taken from reference TRBV5-5 and TRBJ1-1, is DAGVTQSPTHLIKTRGQQVTLRCSPISGHKSVSWYQQVLGQGPQFIFQYYEKEERGRGNFPDRFSARQFPNYSSELNVNALLLGDSALYLCASSWEVGTEAFFGQGTRLTVV.

The chain employs TRBV6-1 and TRBJ2-1; D call uncertain. Germline V gene data show CDR1 as MNHNS and CDR2 as SASEGT. Trimming removed 3 bases from V and 6 bases from J, with 6 bases in between. This CDR3 is 12 amino acids long. The CDR3, as DNA: TGTGCCAGCAGTGAGTTTGGCAATGAGCAGTTCTTC. This translates into CASSEFGNEQFF.